These T cell receptor beta chains were read from a single sample in a study of T cell responses to AZD1222 COVID-19 vaccine. Produced via immunoSEQ multiplex PCR; TCRdb's table is partial and in-frame only. Of 100,000 to 150,000 clones listed, 75% to 95% are singletons. The sample here was peripheral blood, taken on day 0 of AZD1222 vaccination. These receptors came from an adult in good health. CDR3s include the opening cysteine and the closing phenylalanine or tryptophan. Fields, in order: V gene, J gene, D gene, clone size, CDR3 DNA, CDR3 protein. D genes are given only for firm matches. Some rows mark clone size as missing; the rest say once, few, many or name a class of expanded clone.

v_gene: TRBV28
j_gene: TRBJ2-1
d_gene: -
abundance: -
CDR3nt: TGTGCCAGCAGTTTATACGGGAATGAGCAGTTCTTC
CDR3aa: CASSLYGNEQFF

v_gene: TRBV5-1
j_gene: TRBJ2-5
d_gene: TRBD1
abundance: -
CDR3nt: TGCGCCAGCACCATACAGGGGGGTGGAGGTGAGACCCAGTACTTC
CDR3aa: CASTIQGGGGETQYF

v_gene: TRBV2
j_gene: TRBJ1-2
d_gene: -
abundance: -
CDR3nt: TGTGCCAGCAGTGAAAGGTTCTATGGCTACACCTTC
CDR3aa: CASSERFYGYTF

v_gene: TRBV11-2
j_gene: TRBJ1-4
d_gene: -
abundance: -
CDR3nt: TGTGCCAGCAGCGAACAGATGAGAGACCCGCAGTTTTTT
CDR3aa: CASSEQMRDPQFF

v_gene: TRBV25-1
j_gene: TRBJ1-6
d_gene: TRBD1
abundance: -
CDR3nt: TGTGCCAGCAGAGGACAGGGGGCCAATAATTCACCCCTCCACTTT
CDR3aa: CASRGQGANNSPLHF

v_gene: TRBV28
j_gene: TRBJ2-7
d_gene: TRBD1
abundance: -
CDR3nt: TGTGCCAGCAGTTTTTTCCCCCGGACAGGGATATACGAGCAGTACTTC
CDR3aa: CASSFFPRTGIYEQYF

v_gene: TRBV11-2
j_gene: TRBJ1-5
d_gene: -
abundance: -
CDR3nt: TGTGCCAGCAGCTTTTTGACCGGACAGCCCCAGCATTTT
CDR3aa: CASSFLTGQPQHF

v_gene: TRBV10-2
j_gene: TRBJ2-5
d_gene: -
abundance: few
CDR3nt: TGCGCCAGCAGTGTTCAGGTTAGGGAGACCCAGTACTTC
CDR3aa: CASSVQVRETQYF

v_gene: TRBV5-4
j_gene: TRBJ1-2
d_gene: -
abundance: -
CDR3nt: TGTGCCAGCACCCTGGCCGTAGCTAACTATGGCTACACCTTC
CDR3aa: CASTLAVANYGYTF

v_gene: TRBV7-9
j_gene: TRBJ2-7
d_gene: TRBD2
abundance: -
CDR3nt: TGTGCCAGCAGCCGAGCCAGCGGGAGTTACGAGCAGTACTTC
CDR3aa: CASSRASGSYEQYF